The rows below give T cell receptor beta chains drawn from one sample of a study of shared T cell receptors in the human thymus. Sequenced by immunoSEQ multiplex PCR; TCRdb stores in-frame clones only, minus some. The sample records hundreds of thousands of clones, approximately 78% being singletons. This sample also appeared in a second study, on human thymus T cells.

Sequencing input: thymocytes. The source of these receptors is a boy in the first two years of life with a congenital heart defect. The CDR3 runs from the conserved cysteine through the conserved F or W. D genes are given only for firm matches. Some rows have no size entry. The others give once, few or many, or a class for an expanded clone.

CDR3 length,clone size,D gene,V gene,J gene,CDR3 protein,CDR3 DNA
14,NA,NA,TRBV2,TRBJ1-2,CATSEPGTNYGYTF,TGTGCCACGTCGGAACCGGGGACTAACTATGGCTACACCTTC
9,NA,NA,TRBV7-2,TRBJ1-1,CASSPRAFF,TGTGCCAGCAGCCCCAGAGCTTTCTTT
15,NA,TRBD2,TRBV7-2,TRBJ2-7,CASSPLAGGPHEQYF,TGTGCCAGCAGCCCACTAGCGGGAGGGCCCCACGAGCAGTACTTC
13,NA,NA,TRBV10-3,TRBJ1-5,CAISESGDQPQHF,TGTGCCATCAGTGAGTCAGGGGATCAGCCCCAGCATTTT
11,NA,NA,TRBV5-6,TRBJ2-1,CASSLAGEQFF,TGTGCCAGCAGCCTAGCCGGTGAGCAGTTCTTC
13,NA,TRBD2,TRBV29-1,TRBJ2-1,CSVETGRRNEQFF,TGCAGCGTTGAGACCGGGAGGAGGAATGAGCAGTTCTTC
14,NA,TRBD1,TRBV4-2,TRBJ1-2,CASSQDLQGYGYTF,TGTGCCAGCAGCCAAGATCTACAGGGGTATGGCTACACCTTC
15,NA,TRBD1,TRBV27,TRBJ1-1,CASSTDRGLNTEAFF,TGTGCCAGCAGTACCGACAGGGGGCTGAACACTGAAGCTTTCTTT
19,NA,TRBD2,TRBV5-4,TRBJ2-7,CASSEGTSGKTRGSYEQYF,TGTGCCAGCAGCGAGGGGACTAGCGGGAAAACGAGGGGATCCTACGAGCAGTACTTC
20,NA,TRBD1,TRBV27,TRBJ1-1,CASSSNPGTGEIPMNTEAFF,TGTGCCAGCAGTTCGAACCCCGGGACAGGGGAAATCCCTATGAACACTGAAGCTTTCTTT
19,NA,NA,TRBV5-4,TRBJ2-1,CASSCLPSTRGEGNNEQFF,TGTGCCAGCAGCTGCTTACCCTCTACTAGGGGGGAGGGAAACAATGAGCAGTTCTTC
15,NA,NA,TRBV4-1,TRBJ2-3,CASSRLKRAPCTQYF,TGCGCCAGCAGCCGCCTCAAGCGGGCCCCCTGTACGCAGTATTTT
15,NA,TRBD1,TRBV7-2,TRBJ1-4,CASSSPGQGIEKLFF,TGTGCCAGCAGCTCGCCGGGACAGGGCATAGAAAAACTGTTTTTT
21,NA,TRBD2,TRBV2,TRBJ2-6,CATAGGSTGEGSNSGANVLTF,TGTGCCACCGCCGGGGGGTCAACGGGAGAGGGATCCAACTCTGGGGCCAACGTCCTGACTTTC
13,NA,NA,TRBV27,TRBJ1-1,CASSSDRSTEAFF,TGTGCCAGCAGCTCCGACAGGAGCACTGAAGCTTTCTTT
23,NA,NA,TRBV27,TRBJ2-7,CASSLLRRAAGSTLGPRAYEQYF,TGTGCCAGCAGTTTACTGCGTAGGGCCGCGGGATCAACGTTGGGGCCGCGGGCTTACGAGCAGTACTTC
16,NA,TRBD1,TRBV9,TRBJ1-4,CASSHRGRLFGEKLFF,TGTGCCAGCAGCCACAGGGGAAGACTTTTTGGAGAAAAACTGTTTTTT
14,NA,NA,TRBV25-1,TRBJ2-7,CASSELVVSNEQYF,TGTGCCAGCAGTGAATTAGTGGTCTCTAACGAGCAGTACTTC
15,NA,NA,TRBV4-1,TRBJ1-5,CASASRTDDNQPQHF,TGCGCCAGCGCAAGTAGAACCGATGACAATCAGCCCCAGCATTTT
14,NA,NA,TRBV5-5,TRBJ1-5,CASDSRITNQPQHF,TGTGCTAGCGACAGCAGAATTACCAATCAGCCCCAGCATTTT
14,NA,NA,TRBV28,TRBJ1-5,CASRVPRGKQPQHF,TGTGCCAGCAGGGTCCCCAGGGGTAAGCAGCCCCAGCATTTT
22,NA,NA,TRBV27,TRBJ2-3,CASSTRQGAQLQPSGSADTQYF,TGTGCCAGCAGTACCCGACAGGGGGCTCAACTCCAGCCTAGCGGGAGTGCAGATACGCAGTATTTT
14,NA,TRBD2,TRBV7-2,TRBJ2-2,CASSPGGRDGELFF,TGTGCCAGCAGCCCGGGAGGGAGGGACGGGGAGCTGTTTTTT
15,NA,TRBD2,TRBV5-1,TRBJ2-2,CASSPAGDGTGELFF,TGCGCCAGCAGCCCGGCGGGAGACGGCACCGGGGAGCTGTTTTTT
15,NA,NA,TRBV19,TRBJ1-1,CASSKPGTQNTEAFF,TGTGCCAGTAGTAAACCCGGGACACAAAACACTGAAGCTTTCTTT
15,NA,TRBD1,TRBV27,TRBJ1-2,CASSPTGTGVPGYTF,TGTGCCAGCAGTCCAACCGGGACAGGGGTGCCTGGCTACACCTTC
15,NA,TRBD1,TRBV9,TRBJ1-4,CASSVARTGAEKLFF,TGTGCCAGCAGCGTAGCTAGGACAGGGGCTGAAAAACTGTTTTTT
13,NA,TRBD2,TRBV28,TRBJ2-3,CATSGTLTDTQYF,TGTGCGACTAGCGGGACCCTCACAGATACGCAGTATTTT
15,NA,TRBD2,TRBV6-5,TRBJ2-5,CASPSDTSGRETQYF,TGTGCCAGCCCATCCGACACTAGCGGGAGGGAGACCCAGTACTTC
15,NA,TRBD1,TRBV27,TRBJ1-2,CASRGLGTGLNGYTF,TGTGCCAGCAGGGGGCTGGGGACAGGGCTTAATGGCTACACCTTC
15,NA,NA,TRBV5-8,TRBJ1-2,CASSLGTDLSGGYTF,TGTGCCAGCAGCTTGGGGACAGATCTATCGGGAGGCTACACCTTC
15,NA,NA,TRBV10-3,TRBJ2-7,CAISTPGTRGYEQYF,TGTGCCATCAGTACGCCCGGGACTCGGGGCTACGAGCAGTACTTC
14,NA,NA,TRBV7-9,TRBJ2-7,CASSRRDTPYEQYF,TGTGCCAGCAGCCGCCGGGACACCCCCTACGAGCAGTACTTC
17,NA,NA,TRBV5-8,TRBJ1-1,CASSLNHAGRGGTEAFF,TGTGCCAGCAGCTTGAATCACGCGGGCAGGGGTGGCACTGAAGCTTTCTTT
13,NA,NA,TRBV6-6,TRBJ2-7,CASSYTWRSQQYF,TGTGCCAGCAGTTACACGTGGCGGTCCCAGCAGTACTTC
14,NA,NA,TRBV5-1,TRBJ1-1,CASSSDSGPRGAFF,TGCGCCAGCAGCTCGGATAGCGGGCCCCGAGGAGCTTTCTTT
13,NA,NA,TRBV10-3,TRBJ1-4,CATSRPGNEKLFF,TGTGCCACCTCTCGGCCGGGTAATGAAAAACTGTTTTTT
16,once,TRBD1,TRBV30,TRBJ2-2,CAWSESDRVNTGELFF,TGTGCCTGGAGTGAATCGGACAGGGTAAACACCGGGGAGCTGTTTTTT
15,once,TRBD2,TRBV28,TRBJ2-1,CASSSVGGGRVEQFF,TGTGCCAGCAGTAGCGTGGGGGGCGGGAGGGTTGAGCAGTTCTTC
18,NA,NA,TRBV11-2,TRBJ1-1,CASSFKSRQNRVNTEAFF,TGTGCCAGCAGCTTTAAATCTAGGCAGAACAGGGTGAACACTGAAGCTTTCTTT
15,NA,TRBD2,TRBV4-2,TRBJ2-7,CASSQVGGRPYEQYF,TGTGCCAGCAGCCAAGTCGGCGGGAGACCCTACGAGCAGTACTTC
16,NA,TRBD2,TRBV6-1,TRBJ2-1,CASSESPAGLYNEQFF,TGTGCCAGCAGTGAAAGCCCAGCGGGACTCTACAATGAGCAGTTCTTC
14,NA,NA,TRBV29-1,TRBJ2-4,CSVEARAAKNIQYF,TGCAGCGTTGAAGCCAGGGCGGCCAAAAACATTCAGTACTTC
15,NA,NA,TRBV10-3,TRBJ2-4,CAISAAIQDKNIQYF,TGTGCCATCAGTGCGGCGATACAGGACAAAAACATTCAGTACTTC
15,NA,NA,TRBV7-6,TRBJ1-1,CASSYSTEMNTEAFF,TGTGCCAGCAGCTATTCGACAGAGATGAACACTGAAGCTTTCTTT